Listed below are T cell receptor beta chains from one sample, sequenced in a study of technical replicates of blood from several donors. TCRdb keeps only in-frame clones here, not all; method: immunoSEQ multiplex PCR. The sample gives around 68,000 clones, about 97% of which show up once; about 0.3% is in the top ten. What was sequenced was T cells isolated from PBMCs. The origin of the receptors is a human donor in good health. CDR3s include the opening cysteine and the closing phenylalanine or tryptophan. The order of the fields is D gene, V gene, J gene, clone size, CDR3 protein, CDR3 DNA. A D gene is named only where the DNA matches it firmly. Clone size is given for some rows only: seen once, a few or many times, or a class if the clone is expanded.

D: TRBD2
V: TRBV2
J: TRBJ2-1
size: .
CDR3: CASSDPGGPYNEQFF
DNA: TGTGCCAGCAGTGACCCGGGAGGGCCCTACAATGAGCAGTTCTTC

D: .
V: TRBV5-8
J: TRBJ2-7
size: .
CDR3: CASSRTDFYEQYF
DNA: TGTGCCAGCAGTAGGACAGACTTCTACGAGCAGTACTTC

D: .
V: TRBV10-3
J: TRBJ1-1
size: .
CDR3: CAISETGYTEAFF
DNA: TGTGCCATCAGTGAGACAGGATACACTGAAGCTTTCTTT

D: TRBD1
V: TRBV19
J: TRBJ1-2
size: .
CDR3: CASSAWTGNYGYTF
DNA: TGTGCCAGTAGTGCCTGGACAGGGAACTATGGCTACACCTTC

D: TRBD1
V: TRBV18
J: TRBJ2-7
size: .
CDR3: CASSRTGTPHEQYF
DNA: TGTGCCAGCTCACGGACAGGGACGCCCCACGAGCAGTACTTC

D: TRBD1
V: TRBV5-6
J: TRBJ1-1
size: .
CDR3: CASRRDRDTEAFF
DNA: TGTGCCAGCAGAAGGGACAGGGACACTGAAGCTTTCTTT

D: .
V: TRBV4-3
J: TRBJ2-1
size: once
CDR3: CASSQGHRNEQFF
DNA: TGCGCCAGCAGCCAGGGGCATCGGAACGAGCAGTTCTTC

D: TRBD2
V: TRBV27
J: TRBJ2-3
size: .
CDR3: CASSLREVDTQYF
DNA: TGTGCCAGCAGTTTGCGGGAGGTAGATACGCAGTATTTT

D: TRBD2
V: TRBV19
J: TRBJ2-7
size: .
CDR3: CASRPGLAYYEQYF
DNA: TGTGCCAGTAGACCGGGACTAGCGTACTACGAGCAGTACTTC

D: TRBD1
V: TRBV6-1
J: TRBJ2-1
size: .
CDR3: CASSEFGTGSNEQFF
DNA: TGTGCCAGCAGTGAATTCGGGACAGGGAGCAATGAGCAGTTCTTC

D: .
V: TRBV28
J: TRBJ1-3
size: .
CDR3: CASIGGGEFAGNTIYF
DNA: TGTGCCAGCATTGGTGGGGGCGAGTTCGCTGGAAACACCATATATTTT

D: .
V: TRBV5-5
J: TRBJ2-3
size: .
CDR3: CASSSPSRGTDTQYF
DNA: TGTGCCAGCAGCTCTCCTAGCCGGGGGACAGATACGCAGTATTTT

D: TRBD1
V: TRBV5-1
J: TRBJ2-6
size: .
CDR3: CASSNTGDGANVLTF
DNA: TGCGCCAGCAGCAATACAGGGGACGGGGCCAACGTCCTGACTTTC

D: .
V: TRBV7-2
J: TRBJ2-7
size: .
CDR3: CASSLRSFYEQYF
DNA: TGTGCCAGCAGCTTAAGGAGCTTCTACGAGCAGTACTTC

D: .
V: TRBV6-5
J: TRBJ1-3
size: .
CDR3: CASSPLASGNTIYF
DNA: TGTGCCAGCAGTCCCCTAGCCTCTGGAAACACCATATATTTT

D: TRBD1
V: TRBV29-1
J: TRBJ2-7
size: .
CDR3: CSVERDRGYEQYF
DNA: TGCAGCGTTGAAAGGGACAGGGGCTACGAGCAGTACTTC

D: TRBD2
V: TRBV4-3
J: TRBJ2-1
size: .
CDR3: CASSHLAGGAYNEQFF
DNA: TGCGCCAGCAGCCACTTAGCGGGAGGGGCTTACAATGAGCAGTTCTTC

D: TRBD2
V: TRBV7-9
J: TRBJ2-7
size: .
CDR3: CASGSWQREESDEQYF
DNA: TGTGCCAGCGGATCCTGGCAGCGGGAGGAGTCGGACGAGCAGTACTTC

D: .
V: TRBV19
J: TRBJ1-4
size: .
CDR3: CASSHLTGADEKLFF
DNA: TGTGCCAGTAGCCATCTGACTGGGGCTGATGAAAAACTGTTTTTT

D: TRBD1
V: TRBV5-6
J: TRBJ1-2
size: .
CDR3: CASNGQGPGGYTF
DNA: TGTGCCAGCAACGGACAGGGACCGGGGGGCTACACCTTC

D: .
V: TRBV25-1
J: TRBJ1-3
size: .
CDR3: CASSDDYSGNTIYF
DNA: TGTGCCAGCAGTGATGACTATTCTGGAAACACCATATATTTT

D: TRBD2
V: TRBV6-5
J: TRBJ2-2
size: .
CDR3: CASLPSGNTGELFF
DNA: TGTGCCAGCCTCCCTAGCGGGAACACCGGGGAGCTGTTTTTT

D: .
V: TRBV27
J: TRBJ2-7
size: .
CDR3: CASSWGERNEQYF
DNA: TGTGCCAGCAGTTGGGGGGAAAGGAACGAGCAGTACTTC

D: .
V: TRBV11-2
J: TRBJ2-2
size: .
CDR3: CASSLEGRDRGELFF
DNA: TGTGCCAGCAGCTTAGAAGGTCGGGATAGGGGGGAGCTGTTTTTT

D: TRBD2
V: TRBV19
J: TRBJ2-3
size: .
CDR3: CASSLAGVTDTQYF
DNA: TGTGCCAGTAGCCTAGCGGGAGTAACAGATACGCAGTATTTT

D: .
V: TRBV4-3
J: TRBJ2-3
size: .
CDR3: CASSPVEGGTDTQYF
DNA: TGCGCCAGCAGCCCGGTGGAAGGGGGCACAGATACGCAGTATTTT

D: TRBD1
V: TRBV7-2
J: TRBJ1-3
size: .
CDR3: CASSYEGAYGNTIYF
DNA: TGTGCCAGCAGCTACGAGGGGGCGTATGGAAACACCATATATTTT

D: .
V: TRBV29-1
J: TRBJ1-1
size: .
CDR3: CSVLDDYNTEAFF
DNA: TGCAGCGTATTGGACGACTACAACACTGAAGCTTTCTTT

D: .
V: TRBV10-3
J: TRBJ1-1
size: .
CDR3: CAISERNGGGTEAFF
DNA: TGTGCCATCAGTGAGCGAAACGGGGGTGGGACTGAAGCTTTCTTT

D: .
V: TRBV11-3
J: TRBJ2-2
size: .
CDR3: CASSLAALGELFF
DNA: TGTGCCAGCAGCTTGGCGGCTCTAGGGGAGCTGTTTTTT

D: .
V: TRBV11-3
J: TRBJ1-1
size: .
CDR3: CASSFGSTEAFF
DNA: TGTGCCAGCAGCTTTGGCAGCACTGAAGCTTTCTTT

D: .
V: TRBV7-9
J: TRBJ1-2
size: .
CDR3: CASSYRRAEQGLYGYTF
DNA: TGTGCCAGCAGCTACCGAAGGGCCGAGCAGGGATTGTATGGCTACACCTTC

D: .
V: TRBV9
J: TRBJ1-2
size: .
CDR3: CASSVGISYGYTF
DNA: TGTGCCAGCAGCGTAGGTATCAGCTATGGCTACACCTTC

D: .
V: TRBV7-8
J: TRBJ2-3
size: .
CDR3: CASRSASTDTQYF
DNA: TGTGCCAGCAGGTCAGCGAGCACAGATACGCAGTATTTT

D: TRBD1
V: TRBV5-6
J: TRBJ2-7
size: .
CDR3: CASSRQGHEQYF
DNA: TGTGCCAGCAGCAGACAGGGGCACGAGCAGTACTTC

D: TRBD1
V: TRBV5-6
J: TRBJ2-2
size: .
CDR3: CASSSGGHGELFF
DNA: TGTGCCAGCAGCTCAGGGGGCCACGGGGAGCTGTTTTTT

D: .
V: TRBV5-1
J: TRBJ1-5
size: .
CDR3: CASSTGSNQPQHF
DNA: TGCGCCAGCAGCACAGGGAGCAATCAGCCCCAGCATTTT

D: TRBD2
V: TRBV27
J: TRBJ2-2
size: .
CDR3: CASSLRLAGANTGELFF
DNA: TGTGCCAGCAGCCTTAGACTAGCGGGCGCGAACACCGGGGAGCTGTTTTTT

D: .
V: TRBV11-3
J: TRBJ1-2
size: .
CDR3: CASSLEAGIYGYTF
DNA: TGTGCCAGCAGCTTAGAGGCGGGGATTTACGGCTACACCTTC

D: TRBD2
V: TRBV11-2
J: TRBJ2-7
size: once
CDR3: CASSLGGLAYEQYF
DNA: TGTGCCAGCAGCTTAGGGGGACTAGCTTACGAGCAGTACTTC

D: .
V: TRBV4-1
J: TRBJ2-1
size: .
CDR3: CASSQDRNNEQFF
DNA: TGCGCCAGCAGCCAAGACAGGAACAATGAGCAGTTCTTC

D: TRBD2
V: TRBV6-5
J: TRBJ2-5
size: .
CDR3: CASRRLAEIQETQYF
DNA: TGTGCCAGCAGGAGACTAGCGGAAATTCAAGAGACCCAGTACTTC

D: .
V: TRBV18
J: TRBJ1-3
size: .
CDR3: CASSPLGLLSGNTIYF
DNA: TGTGCCAGCTCACCACTAGGACTGCTCTCTGGAAACACCATATATTTT

D: TRBD1
V: TRBV9
J: TRBJ1-4
size: .
CDR3: CASSVGFTGANEKLFF
DNA: TGTGCCAGCAGCGTAGGATTTACAGGGGCTAATGAAAAACTGTTTTTT

D: TRBD2
V: TRBV7-2
J: TRBJ2-3
size: .
CDR3: CASSSTSGRTDTQYF
DNA: TGTGCCAGCAGCTCTACTAGCGGGAGAACAGATACGCAGTATTTT

D: TRBD2
V: TRBV7-2
J: TRBJ2-3
size: .
CDR3: CASTLLTSGIDTQYF
DNA: TGTGCCAGCACGCTCTTGACTAGCGGTATAGATACGCAGTATTTT

D: .
V: TRBV28
J: TRBJ1-5
size: .
CDR3: CASSLAGTSNQPQHF
DNA: TGTGCCAGCAGTTTGGCGGGGACTAGCAATCAGCCCCAGCATTTT

D: .
V: TRBV7-3
J: TRBJ2-7
size: .
CDR3: CASSSDDSHEQYF
DNA: TGTGCCAGCAGCTCCGATGACAGTCACGAGCAGTACTTC

D: TRBD2
V: TRBV5-1
J: TRBJ2-3
size: .
CDR3: CASSQVLAGVTDTQYF
DNA: TGCGCCAGCAGCCAGGTGCTAGCGGGAGTCACAGATACGCAGTATTTT

D: .
V: TRBV6-1
J: TRBJ1-1
size: .
CDR3: CASSEFSAVMNTEAFF
DNA: TGTGCCAGCAGTGAATTCTCGGCGGTTATGAACACTGAAGCTTTCTTT

D: TRBD1
V: TRBV29-1
J: TRBJ2-5
size: .
CDR3: CSVLGQGTRETQYF
DNA: TGCAGCGTTCTCGGACAGGGGACACGGGAGACCCAGTACTTC

D: .
V: TRBV7-2
J: TRBJ1-5
size: .
CDR3: CASSLERSQPQHF
DNA: TGTGCCAGCAGCTTAGAGAGGAGTCAGCCCCAGCATTTT

D: TRBD1
V: TRBV30
J: TRBJ1-2
size: .
CDR3: CAWSPGQGNYGYTF
DNA: TGTGCCTGGAGTCCGGGACAGGGGAACTATGGCTACACCTTC

D: .
V: TRBV15
J: TRBJ1-2
size: .
CDR3: CATSRELNYGYTF
DNA: TGTGCCACCAGCAGAGAACTGAACTATGGCTACACCTTC

D: TRBD1
V: TRBV5-6
J: TRBJ1-2
size: .
CDR3: CASSLLGGHYGYTF
DNA: TGTGCCAGCAGCTTATTAGGGGGCCACTATGGCTACACCTTC

D: .
V: TRBV4-1
J: TRBJ2-1
size: .
CDR3: CASSQESANNWDEQFF
DNA: TGCGCCAGCAGCCAGGAAAGCGCGAATAATTGGGATGAGCAGTTCTTC

D: .
V: TRBV29-1
J: TRBJ2-7
size: once
CDR3: CSVGQPTYEQYF
DNA: TGCAGCGTCGGACAGCCCACCTACGAGCAGTACTTC

D: TRBD1
V: TRBV4-3
J: TRBJ2-3
size: .
CDR3: CASSQDAMGQGWTDTQYF
DNA: TGCGCCAGCAGCCAAGACGCTATGGGACAGGGGTGGACAGATACGCAGTATTTT

D: TRBD2
V: TRBV7-9
J: TRBJ2-1
size: .
CDR3: CASSPGLAAYNEQFF
DNA: TGTGCCAGCAGCCCCGGACTAGCCGCCTACAATGAGCAGTTCTTC

D: TRBD1
V: TRBV7-7
J: TRBJ2-5
size: .
CDR3: CASSQDRQETQYF
DNA: TGTGCTAGCAGCCAGGACAGGCAAGAGACCCAGTACTTC